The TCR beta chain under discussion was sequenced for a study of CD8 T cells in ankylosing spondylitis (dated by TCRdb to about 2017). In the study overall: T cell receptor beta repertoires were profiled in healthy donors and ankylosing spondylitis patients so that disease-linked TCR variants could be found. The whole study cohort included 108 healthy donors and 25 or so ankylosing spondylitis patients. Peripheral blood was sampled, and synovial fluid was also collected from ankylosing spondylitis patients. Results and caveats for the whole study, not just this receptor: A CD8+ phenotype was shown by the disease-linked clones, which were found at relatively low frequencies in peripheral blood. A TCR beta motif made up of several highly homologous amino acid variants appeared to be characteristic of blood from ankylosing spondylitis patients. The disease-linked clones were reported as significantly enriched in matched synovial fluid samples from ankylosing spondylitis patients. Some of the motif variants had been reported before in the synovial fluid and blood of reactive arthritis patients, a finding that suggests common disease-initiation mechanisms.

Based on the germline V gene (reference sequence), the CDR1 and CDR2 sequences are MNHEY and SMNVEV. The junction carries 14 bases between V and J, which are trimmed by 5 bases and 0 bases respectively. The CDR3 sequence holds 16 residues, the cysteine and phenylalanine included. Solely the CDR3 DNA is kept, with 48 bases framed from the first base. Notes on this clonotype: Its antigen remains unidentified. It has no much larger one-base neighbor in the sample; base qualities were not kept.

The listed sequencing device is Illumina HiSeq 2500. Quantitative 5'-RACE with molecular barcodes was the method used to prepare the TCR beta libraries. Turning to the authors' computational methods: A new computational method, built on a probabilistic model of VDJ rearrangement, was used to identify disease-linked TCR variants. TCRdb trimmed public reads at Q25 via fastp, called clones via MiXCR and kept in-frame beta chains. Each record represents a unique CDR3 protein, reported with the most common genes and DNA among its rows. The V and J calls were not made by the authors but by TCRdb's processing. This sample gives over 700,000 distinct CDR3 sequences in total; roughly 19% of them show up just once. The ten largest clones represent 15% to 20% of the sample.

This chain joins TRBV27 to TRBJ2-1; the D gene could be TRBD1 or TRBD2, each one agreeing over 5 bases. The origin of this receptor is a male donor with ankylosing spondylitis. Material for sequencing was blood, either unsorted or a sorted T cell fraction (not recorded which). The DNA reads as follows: TGTGCCAGCAGTGGGACCTCTGATTTCTCCTACAATGAGCAGTTCTTC. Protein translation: CASSGTSDFSYNEQFF.